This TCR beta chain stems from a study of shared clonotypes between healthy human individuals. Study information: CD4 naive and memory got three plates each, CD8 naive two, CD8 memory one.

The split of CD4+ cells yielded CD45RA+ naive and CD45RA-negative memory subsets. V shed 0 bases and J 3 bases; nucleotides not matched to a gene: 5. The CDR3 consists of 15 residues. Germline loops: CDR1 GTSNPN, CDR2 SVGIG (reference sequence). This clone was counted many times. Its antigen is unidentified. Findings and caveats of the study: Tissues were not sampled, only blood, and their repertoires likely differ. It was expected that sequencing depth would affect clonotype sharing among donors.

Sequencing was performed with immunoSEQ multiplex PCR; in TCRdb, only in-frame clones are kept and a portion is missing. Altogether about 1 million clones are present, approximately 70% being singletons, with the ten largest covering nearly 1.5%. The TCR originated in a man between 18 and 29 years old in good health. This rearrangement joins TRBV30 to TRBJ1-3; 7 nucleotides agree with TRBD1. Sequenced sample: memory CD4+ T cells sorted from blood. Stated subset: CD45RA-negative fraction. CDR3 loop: CAWSVGGRLGNTIYF. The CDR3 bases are TGTGCCTGGAGTGTAGGGGGCCGGCTTGGAAACACCATATATTTT.